This note documents a single T cell receptor beta chain sequence. Judged by its sample share, this clone qualifies as medium-sized (0.01 to 0.1%). No antigen is known for it. Within one base of it there is no much larger clone, and no base qualities were kept. Other DNA sequences within the sample encode an identical CDR3. The CDR3, cysteine through phenylalanine, is 17 amino acids long. The CDR3 DNA has 51 bases and is translated from base 1. Looking up the germline V gene (reference sequence) yields CDR1 SEHNR and CDR2 FQNEAQ. Here V drops 5 bases and J drops 0 bases, and the junction holds 9 bases not matched to any gene. The data were obtained in a study of PD-1 blockade in classical Hodgkin lymphoma (dated by TCRdb to the early 2020s). As for the study more broadly: Nivolumab dosing was 3 mg/kg intravenously every 2 weeks, continuing until either disease progression or unacceptable toxicity. To define a peripheral blood immune signature of response to PD-1 blockade in classical Hodgkin lymphoma, the study combined TCR beta sequencing with CyTOF. Results and caveats for the whole study, not just this receptor: The study covered only a single clinical trial cohort, and the causes of the repertoire differences, possibly disease activity or prior therapy, were still not defined. By C4D1, a significant rise was seen in CD4+ TCR diversity but not in CD8+ TCR diversity (p=0.0027 vs p=0.16), and the rise was most apparent among complete responders (p=0.02). Diversity was lower in patients who began nivolumab less than 1 year after ASCT, so these patients were left out of later analyses to avoid confounding by immune reconstitution. Trial patients with a complete response had baseline diversity similar to that of newly diagnosed patients, while partial responders and progressors had significantly lower diversity. Baseline TCR diversity was reported to be lower in newly diagnosed patients than in healthy donors, and even lower in relapsed/refractory patients.

The Qiagen DNeasy kit was used to extract genomic DNA both from unsorted PBMCs and from the negatively selected CD4+ and CD8+ fractions. TCR beta CDR3 regions were subjected to amplification by immunoSEQ multiplex PCR with primers that anneal to V and J segments. A synthetic immune receptor repertoire was used to minimize amplification bias, and any residual bias was removed computationally once sequencing was done. Per the original workflow: Repertoire diversity was quantified as the Shannon entropy index using custom Python scripts. The unsorted, CD4+ and CD8+ repertoires were each analyzed separately, with the exception of combined analyses, where CD4+ and CD8+ sequences were merged in silico. A clone counted as expanded when the clone's frequency after treatment rose at least 2-fold relative to C1D1, and clones undetected at baseline were given a pseudocount of 0.5. Singleton clones were defined as clones with 0 or 1 copy at C1D1, and non-singleton clones were defined as clones with 2 or more copies. Clones expanded in unsorted samples were assigned a CD4+, CD8+ or unknown annotation through matching of protein sequences in sorted samples from the same patient. Wilcoxon tests were applied to paired samples to test diversity changes from C1D1 to C4D1. This immuneACCESS table, as held by TCRdb, lists in-frame sequences with V and J called but not all clones. Of the missing ones, under half trace to an unresolved V gene in checked studies; the others have no known cause. Clone size and V and J calls were adopted from that table, with D and trimming inferred from the DNA. This sample is represented by nearly 25,000 clones; about 70% of them were singletons. The ten largest clones add up to 2.5% to 4% of the sample.

The time point label corresponds to: cycle 1 day 1 (C1D1), immediately before nivolumab initiation. Every trial patient had relapsed after autologous stem cell transplantation, and cohorts A, B and C differed in prior brentuximab vedotin exposure. A total of over 50 patients with relapsed/refractory classical Hodgkin lymphoma made up the trial cohort, and each patient's best overall response was complete response, partial response or progressive disease. Trial patients were treated with single-agent nivolumab in the multi-cohort phase II CheckMate 205 trial. Best overall response was determined by an independent review committee according to the 2007 International Working Group response criteria. Trial PBMCs were obtained immediately prior to nivolumab initiation (C1D1) and on therapy at cycle 2 day 1 and cycle 4 day 1. After peripheral blood was drawn into 8 mL Vacutainer Cell Preparation Tubes, PBMCs were isolated by centrifugation and then cryopreserved.

This receptor was obtained from a human donor with classical Hodgkin lymphoma. The chain links TRBV7-9 with TRBJ1-3, with 8 bases in between that match TRBD1. This specimen consisted of peripheral blood mononuclear cells (PBMCs), obtained at baseline. The DNA reads TGTGCCAGCAGCCCAAACCGGGACAGGTTCTCTGGAAACACCATATATTTT. Its protein product is CASSPNRDRFSGNTIYF.